These T cell receptor beta chains were read from a single sample in a study of T cells after yellow fever vaccination. MiXCR, applied by TCRdb to the 5' RACE reads, yields one record per CDR3 protein. The sample has around 150,000 distinct CDR3 sequences, around 7% seen once. The sequenced sample was CD4+ T cells sorted from PBMCs, obtained about 5 days after the first yellow fever vaccination. The receptors shown here come from a man aged 18 to 29 who received the YFV17D yellow fever vaccine. Each CDR3 is given with its conserved first and last residue. The order of the fields is D gene, J gene, V gene, clone size, CDR3 DNA, CDR3 protein. The D gene is left open where the match is weak. Expanded clones are given a class, and other clones once, few, many or no size at all.

d_gene: TRBD1; j_gene: TRBJ2-7; v_gene: TRBV11-2; abundance: many; CDR3nt: TGTGCCAGCAGCTCCCTGGGACAGGTTAACTCCTACGAGCAGTACTTC; CDR3aa: CASSSLGQVNSYEQYF
d_gene: .; j_gene: TRBJ1-5; v_gene: TRBV27; abundance: few; CDR3nt: TGTGCCAGCAGTTTTTCCCAGGGCAATCAGCCCCAGCATTTT; CDR3aa: CASSFSQGNQPQHF
d_gene: .; j_gene: TRBJ2-7; v_gene: TRBV5-1; abundance: few; CDR3nt: TGCGCCAGCAGCCGGGACCGTTCGGCCTACGAGCAGTACTTC; CDR3aa: CASSRDRSAYEQYF
d_gene: TRBD2; j_gene: TRBJ2-2; v_gene: TRBV11-2; abundance: .; CDR3nt: TGTGCCAGCAGTCCCCGTGACAGATATACTAGCGGGGGCCCCGGGGAGCTGTTTTTT; CDR3aa: CASSPRDRYTSGGPGELFF
d_gene: .; j_gene: TRBJ2-1; v_gene: TRBV5-1; abundance: few; CDR3nt: TGCGCCAGCAGCTTGTATTTAGCGGACAACAATGAGCAGTTCTTC; CDR3aa: CASSLYLADNNEQFF
d_gene: .; j_gene: TRBJ2-2; v_gene: TRBV30; abundance: .; CDR3nt: TGTGCCTGGACGAGGGGCGCCGGGGAGCTGTTTTTT; CDR3aa: CAWTRGAGELFF
d_gene: .; j_gene: TRBJ1-1; v_gene: TRBV19; abundance: many; CDR3nt: TGTGCCAGTAGTATAGGTACTAACTGGCAGACGAACACTGAAGCTTTCTTT; CDR3aa: CASSIGTNWQTNTEAFF
d_gene: .; j_gene: TRBJ2-5; v_gene: TRBV18; abundance: many; CDR3nt: TGTGCCAGCTCACCTTTTCCGGGACCCGAGTACCAAGAGACCCAGTACTTC; CDR3aa: CASSPFPGPEYQETQYF
d_gene: .; j_gene: TRBJ1-6; v_gene: TRBV5-1; abundance: few; CDR3nt: TGCGCCAGCAGAGTGGATAATTCACCCCTCCACTTT; CDR3aa: CASRVDNSPLHF
d_gene: .; j_gene: TRBJ1-1; v_gene: TRBV5-1; abundance: few; CDR3nt: TGCGCCAGCAGCTCCTCTGGACTGGGGAACACTGAAGCTTTCTTT; CDR3aa: CASSSSGLGNTEAFF
d_gene: TRBD2; j_gene: TRBJ2-5; v_gene: TRBV7-3; abundance: few; CDR3nt: TGTGCCAGCAGCTTAGGAGCGGGGGGGCGAGAGACCCAGTACTTC; CDR3aa: CASSLGAGGRETQYF
d_gene: .; j_gene: TRBJ2-3; v_gene: TRBV9; abundance: .; CDR3nt: TGTGCCAGCAGCGTAGGAAGAAGCACAGATACGCAGTATTTT; CDR3aa: CASSVGRSTDTQYF
d_gene: .; j_gene: TRBJ1-3; v_gene: TRBV18; abundance: many; CDR3nt: TGTGCCAGCTCACCGTCCCAGGGGTTCTCTGGAAACACCATATATTTT; CDR3aa: CASSPSQGFSGNTIYF
d_gene: .; j_gene: TRBJ1-4; v_gene: TRBV6-1; abundance: .; CDR3nt: TGTGCCAGCAGCCGACAGGAGGGGACTAATGAAAAACTGTTTTTT; CDR3aa: CASSRQEGTNEKLFF
d_gene: .; j_gene: TRBJ2-5; v_gene: TRBV7-2; abundance: .; CDR3nt: TGTGCCAGCAGCTTAGGGGTAAAGATGGAGACCCAGTACTTC; CDR3aa: CASSLGVKMETQYF
d_gene: TRBD1; j_gene: TRBJ1-1; v_gene: TRBV5-1; abundance: many; CDR3nt: TGCGCCAGCGGATCCTCCCAGGGACAGCTCGAAGCTTTCTTT; CDR3aa: CASGSSQGQLEAFF
d_gene: .; j_gene: TRBJ1-3; v_gene: TRBV24-1; abundance: .; CDR3nt: TGTGCCACCAGTGATCCGGCCGGCGACTCTGGAAACACCATATATTTT; CDR3aa: CATSDPAGDSGNTIYF
d_gene: TRBD1; j_gene: TRBJ1-4; v_gene: TRBV4-3; abundance: many; CDR3nt: TGCGCCAGCAGCCAAGGAGCAGGGGGGCGTGAAAAACTGTTTTTT; CDR3aa: CASSQGAGGREKLFF
d_gene: TRBD2; j_gene: TRBJ2-1; v_gene: TRBV20-1; abundance: few; CDR3nt: TGCAGTGCTACCGCGGGGGGGCGGTACAATGAGCAGTTCTTC; CDR3aa: CSATAGGRYNEQFF
d_gene: .; j_gene: TRBJ2-6; v_gene: TRBV25-1; abundance: few; CDR3nt: TGTGCCAGCAGTGAAGAGATTCCGAACTCTGGGGCCAACGTCCTGACTTTC; CDR3aa: CASSEEIPNSGANVLTF
d_gene: .; j_gene: TRBJ1-1; v_gene: TRBV5-6; abundance: few; CDR3nt: TGTGCCAGCAGCTTGCGACCGAACACTGAAGCTTTCTTT; CDR3aa: CASSLRPNTEAFF
d_gene: TRBD1; j_gene: TRBJ2-5; v_gene: TRBV25-1; abundance: many; CDR3nt: TGTGCCAGCAGTGAGTGGGACAGGGATTACGAGACCCAGTACTTC; CDR3aa: CASSEWDRDYETQYF
d_gene: TRBD1; j_gene: TRBJ2-7; v_gene: TRBV18; abundance: few; CDR3nt: TGTGCCAGCTCAGGGACAGGAGCCTACGAGCAGTACTTC; CDR3aa: CASSGTGAYEQYF
d_gene: TRBD1; j_gene: TRBJ1-5; v_gene: TRBV2; abundance: many; CDR3nt: TGTGCCAGCAGCGAACAGGGGGCGCGTGATCAGCCCCAGCATTTT; CDR3aa: CASSEQGARDQPQHF
d_gene: .; j_gene: TRBJ1-1; v_gene: TRBV7-9; abundance: .; CDR3nt: TGTGCCAGCAGCTACCGGGACGGTAACACTGAAGCTTTCTTT; CDR3aa: CASSYRDGNTEAFF
d_gene: .; j_gene: TRBJ2-5; v_gene: TRBV6-5; abundance: many; CDR3nt: TGTGCCAGCAGAGTCGACCGTGGGACCCAGTACTTC; CDR3aa: CASRVDRGTQYF
d_gene: .; j_gene: TRBJ2-6; v_gene: TRBV7-2; abundance: many; CDR3nt: TGTGCCAGCAGCTTACAGGGGCCCTCTGGGGCCAACGTCCTGACTTTC; CDR3aa: CASSLQGPSGANVLTF
d_gene: .; j_gene: TRBJ1-2; v_gene: TRBV7-3; abundance: .; CDR3nt: TGTGCCAGCAGCCCCTCCGCCGGGGGGGTCTATGGCTACACCTTC; CDR3aa: CASSPSAGGVYGYTF
d_gene: TRBD2; j_gene: TRBJ2-3; v_gene: TRBV10-3; abundance: many; CDR3nt: TGTGCCATCAGCCGACTAGCGGGCACAGATACGCAGTATTTT; CDR3aa: CAISRLAGTDTQYF
d_gene: TRBD2; j_gene: TRBJ2-3; v_gene: TRBV5-1; abundance: many; CDR3nt: TGCGCCAGCAGCTCTAGCGGGGGGGTAGATACGCAGTATTTT; CDR3aa: CASSSSGGVDTQYF
d_gene: .; j_gene: TRBJ1-5; v_gene: TRBV5-6; abundance: .; CDR3nt: TGTGCCAGCAGCTGGGGGGAACAGGGTGCTCAGCCCCAGCATTTT; CDR3aa: CASSWGEQGAQPQHF
d_gene: .; j_gene: TRBJ2-1; v_gene: TRBV5-1; abundance: many; CDR3nt: TGCGCCAGCAGCTTGGCCGGGACCTCTTTAAACTCCTACAATGAGCAGTTCTTC; CDR3aa: CASSLAGTSLNSYNEQFF
d_gene: .; j_gene: TRBJ2-7; v_gene: TRBV7-2; abundance: .; CDR3nt: TGTGCCAGCAGCTTAGCGGGGGGCAACGAGCAGTACTTC; CDR3aa: CASSLAGGNEQYF
d_gene: TRBD2; j_gene: TRBJ2-1; v_gene: TRBV10-3; abundance: many; CDR3nt: TGTGCCATCAGTGAGTCGTCTAGCGGGGGGGATGAGCAGTTCTTC; CDR3aa: CAISESSSGGDEQFF
d_gene: TRBD1; j_gene: TRBJ1-1; v_gene: TRBV5-6; abundance: .; CDR3nt: TGTGCCAGCAGCCAAACCGGGACAGGGTACACTGAAGCTTTCTTT; CDR3aa: CASSQTGTGYTEAFF
d_gene: .; j_gene: TRBJ2-5; v_gene: TRBV7-2; abundance: medium-sized; CDR3nt: TGTGCCAGCAGCTCACAAGAGACCCAGTACTTC; CDR3aa: CASSSQETQYF
d_gene: .; j_gene: TRBJ2-1; v_gene: TRBV2; abundance: .; CDR3nt: TGTGCCAGCAATCCGGTGACCTCCTACAATGAGCAGTTCTTC; CDR3aa: CASNPVTSYNEQFF
d_gene: TRBD1; j_gene: TRBJ2-1; v_gene: TRBV4-3; abundance: few; CDR3nt: TGCGCCAGCAGCCAAGCCGGACAGGGATCGAACAATGAGCAGTTCTTC; CDR3aa: CASSQAGQGSNNEQFF
d_gene: .; j_gene: TRBJ1-6; v_gene: TRBV4-3; abundance: .; CDR3nt: TGCGCCAGCAGCCAAGTGGTACAAAGTAATTCACCCCTCCACTTT; CDR3aa: CASSQVVQSNSPLHF
d_gene: .; j_gene: TRBJ1-1; v_gene: TRBV7-7; abundance: few; CDR3nt: TGTGCTAGCAGCTTTACGAAGGGCACTGAAGCTTTCTTT; CDR3aa: CASSFTKGTEAFF
d_gene: TRBD1; j_gene: TRBJ1-3; v_gene: TRBV4-2; abundance: .; CDR3nt: TGTGCCAGCGCCAGGACGGACAGGGACTCTGGAAACACCATATATTTT; CDR3aa: CASARTDRDSGNTIYF
d_gene: .; j_gene: TRBJ1-2; v_gene: TRBV12-3/TRBV12-4; abundance: .; CDR3nt: TGTGCCGCCGGGTCAGGGGCCAACTATGGCTACACCTTC; CDR3aa: CAAGSGANYGYTF
d_gene: .; j_gene: TRBJ2-1; v_gene: TRBV20-1; abundance: .; CDR3nt: TGCAGTGCGGGGCAGGGCGGCGATGAGCAGTTCTTC; CDR3aa: CSAGQGGDEQFF
d_gene: .; j_gene: TRBJ1-5; v_gene: TRBV7-8; abundance: many; CDR3nt: TGTGCCAGCACCCAGGAACTAAACAATCAGCCCCAGCATTTT; CDR3aa: CASTQELNNQPQHF
d_gene: TRBD1; j_gene: TRBJ2-3; v_gene: TRBV25-1; abundance: many; CDR3nt: TGTGCCAGCAGTGTGCAGACAGGGGATACGCAGTATTTT; CDR3aa: CASSVQTGDTQYF
d_gene: TRBD2; j_gene: TRBJ2-1; v_gene: TRBV4-2; abundance: .; CDR3nt: TGTGCCAGCAGCCCTAGCGGCTTAAGCTCCTACAATGAGCAGTTCTTC; CDR3aa: CASSPSGLSSYNEQFF
d_gene: .; j_gene: TRBJ1-1; v_gene: TRBV3-1; abundance: many; CDR3nt: TGTGCCAGCAGCCAGGGGGCGGGGGCAAGTACTGAAGCTTTCTTT; CDR3aa: CASSQGAGASTEAFF
d_gene: .; j_gene: TRBJ1-4; v_gene: TRBV7-2; abundance: .; CDR3nt: TGTGCCAGCAGCTACTACAGGGCGAGTGGAGAAAAACTGTTTTTT; CDR3aa: CASSYYRASGEKLFF
d_gene: TRBD1; j_gene: TRBJ1-1; v_gene: TRBV10-3; abundance: .; CDR3nt: TGTGCCATCACCCCAAGACAGGGCGGAATTGAAGCTTTCTTT; CDR3aa: CAITPRQGGIEAFF
d_gene: TRBD2; j_gene: TRBJ2-1; v_gene: TRBV6-5; abundance: many; CDR3nt: TGTGCCAGCAGTTACTCGAGTTGGCGGGGGGTCTACAATGAGCAGTTCTTC; CDR3aa: CASSYSSWRGVYNEQFF
d_gene: .; j_gene: TRBJ1-5; v_gene: TRBV10-3; abundance: few; CDR3nt: TGTGCCATCAGCCCAACAAATCAGCCCCAGCATTTT; CDR3aa: CAISPTNQPQHF
d_gene: .; j_gene: TRBJ1-2; v_gene: TRBV4-3; abundance: many; CDR3nt: TGCGCCAGCAGCCAAGTCCCGACAGACTATGGCTACACCTTC; CDR3aa: CASSQVPTDYGYTF
d_gene: TRBD1; j_gene: TRBJ1-5; v_gene: TRBV19; abundance: many; CDR3nt: TGTGCCAGTAGTGTAAACAGGGGTTCAGGCAATCAGCCCCAGCATTTT; CDR3aa: CASSVNRGSGNQPQHF
d_gene: .; j_gene: TRBJ1-5; v_gene: TRBV5-5; abundance: few; CDR3nt: TGTGCCAGCAGCCGACGGGGAGTTTGGGATCAGCCCCAGCATTTT; CDR3aa: CASSRRGVWDQPQHF
d_gene: .; j_gene: TRBJ2-5; v_gene: TRBV7-9; abundance: many; CDR3nt: TGTGCCAGCAGCGTTGGGACGACGCAAGAGACCCAGTACTTC; CDR3aa: CASSVGTTQETQYF
d_gene: .; j_gene: TRBJ2-2; v_gene: TRBV30; abundance: .; CDR3nt: TGTGCCTGCCTTAGGCTGGCGAACACCGGGGAGCTGTTTTTT; CDR3aa: CACLRLANTGELFF
d_gene: .; j_gene: TRBJ1-2; v_gene: TRBV7-9; abundance: .; CDR3nt: TGTGCCAGCAGACTGGCGGGAAACTATGGCTACACCTTC; CDR3aa: CASRLAGNYGYTF
d_gene: .; j_gene: TRBJ2-1; v_gene: TRBV6-4; abundance: many; CDR3nt: TGTGCCAGCAGTGACTATGATGAGCAGTTCTTC; CDR3aa: CASSDYDEQFF
d_gene: .; j_gene: TRBJ1-1; v_gene: TRBV4-2; abundance: many; CDR3nt: TGTGCCAGCAGCCAGCCGGGTTACCCTGAAGCTTTCTTT; CDR3aa: CASSQPGYPEAFF